This TCR beta chain was identified in a study of shared clonotypes between healthy human individuals. Points on this clone: The antigen is not known.

The germline V and J ends were trimmed by 3 bases and 2 bases, with 10 bases remaining between them. The germline CDR1 and CDR2 sequences are SGDLS and YYNGEE. The CDR3 has 14 residues. Genomic DNA from each subset was divided evenly over several immunoSEQ plates. Only in-frame clones appear in the TCRdb table, and some are missing; sequencing was by immunoSEQ multiplex PCR. The repertoire holds 2 million or so clones, with about 95% as singletons. It was CD45RO-negative cells, positively selected for CCR7, that made up naive CD8 cells, with terminally differentiated effector memory CD45RA+ cells excluded. Points from the study as a whole: In this cohort, only blood was sampled, and tissue repertoires likely differ. Approximately 5.4% of naive CD4 clonotypes were common to four donors. Clonotype sharing among donors likely depends on sequencing depth.

This chain links TRBV9 with TRBJ2-3, with D perhaps matching TRBD2 (6 bases). The sample comprised naive CD8+ T cells sorted from blood. The sequence was collected from a man aged 18-30 years in good health. CDR3 residues: CASSAWDFTDTQYF. The CDR3 nucleotides are TGTGCCAGCAGCGCGTGGGACTTCACAGATACGCAGTATTTT.